Following are 15 T cell receptor beta chains from one sample sequenced in a study of blood T cells in healthy people across ages (dated by TCRdb to between 2014 and 2016). Library prep was done by 5' RACE. TCRdb records Illumina HiSeq 2500 as the sequencer. A second PCR of 7 to 11 cycles was performed with a sample-barcoded 5' primer and a J-beta primer mix. Using fastp trimming at Q25 and MiXCR clonotype assembly, TCRdb reanalyzed the public sequencing data and kept in-frame beta chains. Under each unique CDR3 protein, matching rows form one entry showing the most common genes and DNA. The sample table holds some 1 million distinct CDR3 sequences, of which 35% to 55% were seen once. In total, the top ten clones hold approximately 20% of the sample. The sequenced material came from blood. Source of these receptors: a woman aged 55 to 70 in good health.

This clonotype has only a few counts. The chain recombines TRBV10-1 with TRBJ2-3, with D perhaps matching TRBD1 or TRBD2 (5 bases each). The CDR3 is made up of 13 amino acids. The germline V gene has CDR1 WNHNN and CDR2 SYGVQD (reference sequence). Trimming removed 8 bases at V and 1 base at J, with 10 bases between. The CDR3 bases are TGCGCCAGCGGGGACGGGGGCACAGATACGCAGTATTTT. It codes for CASGDGGTDTQYF.

V usage is TRBV29-1 and J usage is TRBJ1-1; D remains ambiguous. The CDR3 has 12 residues. The germline V and J ends were trimmed by 5 bases and 2 bases, with 9 bases remaining between them. The germline V gene encodes CDR1 SQVTM and CDR2 ANQGSEA. The CDR3 protein is CSVFEDNTEAFF. DNA of the CDR3: TGCAGCGTTTTTGAAGACAACACTGAAGCTTTCTTT.

This chain connects TRBV2 to TRBJ1-6, with D tentatively TRBD1 (5 bases). The CDR3 is 15 residues long. Germline V CDR1 and CDR2: SNHLY, FYNNEI. V shed 3 bases and J shed 10 bases, with 16 bases lying between them. The chain's CDR3 is CASSDRGIVRSPLHF. The CDR3 nucleotides are TGTGCCAGCAGTGACCGGGGCATCGTTAGGTCACCCCTCCACTTT.

The chain employs TRBV7-9 and TRBJ1-6; D not resolved. CDR3 length: 15 amino acids. Trimming left V 5 bases short and J 10 bases short, with 18 bases between. Germline-derived CDR1 and CDR2 are SEHNR and FQNEAQ (reference sequence). The CDR3: CASSPAIGVGSPLHF. CDR3 nucleotide sequence: TGTGCCAGCAGCCCAGCCATCGGGGTAGGGTCACCCCTCCACTTT.

This clonotype has more than one count but fewer than ten. The chain is built from TRBV27 and TRBJ1-6; D remains ambiguous. Trimming took 2 bases from V and 9 from J, leaving 5 bases between them. The CDR3 totals 12 residues. The germline V gene has CDR1 MNHEY and CDR2 SMNVEV (reference sequence). The CDR3 sequence: CASSLLGSPLHF. The CDR3 DNA follows: TGTGCCAGCAGTTTACTGGGTTCACCCCTCCACTTT.

The sample holds many counts of this clonotype. A read error may be the cause here, since a much bigger clone is one base away. J is TRBJ2-5 and V is TRBV6-6; 9 bases fit TRBD1. Losses at the gene ends were 2 bases for V and 5 bases for J; bases not matched to a gene: 0. The CDR3 extends over 13 amino acids. CDR1 MNHNY and CDR2 SVGAGI come from the germline V gene (reference sequence). CDR3 coding DNA: TGTGCCAGCAGTTACGGGACAGGGGAGACCCAGTACTTC. This sequence encodes CASSYGTGETQYF.

The J gene is TRBJ1-2, the V gene TRBV25-1; 7 bases are shared with TRBD1. J was trimmed by 4 bases and V by 3 bases; bases with no gene match: 11. The CDR3 contains 16 residues. Germline loops: CDR1 MGHDK, CDR2 SYGVNS. This CDR3 is CASSERPPTGSYGYTF. The DNA of the CDR3 is TGTGCCAGCAGTGAGCGCCCCCCGACAGGGTCCTATGGCTACACCTTC.

This clonotype was found once. The V gene is TRBV2, the J gene TRBJ2-1; D may be TRBD1 (6 bases). Germline CDR1 is SNHLY and CDR2 is FYNNEI. Trimming stripped 7 bases from V and 4 bases from J, with 20 bases between. The CDR3 sequence is 16 residues long. CDR3 region: CASTLRLPRGYNEQFF. The CDR3 nucleotides read TGTGCCAGCACCCTTAGACTCCCCAGGGGTTACAATGAGCAGTTCTTC.

This clonotype has a handful of counts. The chain has TRBV5-1 and TRBJ2-2; D possibly matches TRBD1 or TRBD2 (5 bases each). In germline, CDR1 is SGHRS, CDR2 YFSETQ. The V end was cut by 0 bases, the J end by 6 bases, with 9 bases between. CDR3 size: 14 residues. CDR3 nucleotides: TGCGCCAGCAGCTTGGGGGGGTCAGCCGGGGAGCTGTTTTTT. Amino acids: CASSLGGSAGELFF.

CDR3 amino acids: CASSQMLAGYNEQFF. CDR3 DNA: TGTGCCAGCAGCCAAATGCTAGCGGGTTACAATGAGCAGTTCTTC. The chain combines TRBV3-1 with TRBJ2-1; 8 bases are a match to TRBD2. Germline CDR1 and CDR2: LGHDT and YNNKEL (reference sequence). There are 15 residues in the CDR3. The V segment lost 2 bases and the J segment 4 bases; nucleotides outside the gene matches: 4.

The chain uses TRBV9 and TRBJ2-7; 7 nucleotides align to TRBD1. Germline V gene lookup returns CDR1 SGDLS and CDR2 YYNGEE. With 3 bases clipped from V and 1 base from J, the junction kept 7 bases outside the gene matches. This CDR3 is built from 15 residues. The CDR3 sequence is CASSAQGGFSYEQYF. DNA for the CDR3: TGTGCCAGCAGCGCACAAGGGGGCTTTTCCTACGAGCAGTACTTC. Based on the CDR3 plus reference TRBV9 and TRBJ2-7, the full variable domain is DSGVTQTPKHLITATGQRVTLRCSPRSGDLSVYWYQQSLDQGLQFLIQYYNGEERAKGNILERFSAQQFPDLHSELNLSSLELGDSALYFCASSAQGGFSYEQYFGPGTRLTVT.

The chain combines TRBV12-3 or TRBV12-4 with TRBJ1-1; D remains unclear. V shed 7 bases and J shed 1 base, with 16 bases lying between them. This CDR3 contains 15 residues. CDR3 sequence reads: CASIRALIGNTEAFF. CDR3 DNA: TGTGCCAGCATAAGGGCCCTCATTGGGAACACTGAAGCTTTCTTT.

Points on this clonotype: The junction departs from germline at one end; a sequencing error may be responsible. The J gene is TRBJ1-2, the V gene TRBV12-3 or TRBV12-4; D ambiguous. CDR3 length: 13 residues. The chain's CDR3 is CTSSLGSTHGYTF. The CDR3 nucleotides are TGTACCAGCAGTCTAGGTAGCACTCATGGCTACACCTTC.

This clonotype was seen a handful of times. The V call is TRBV12-3 or TRBV12-4, the J call TRBJ2-5; the D gene is possibly TRBD2 (6 bases). Trimming took off 2 bases at V and 4 bases at J, with 8 bases between the two ends. This CDR3 has 13 amino acids. Here the CDR3 DNA reads TGTGCCAGCAGTTTACTAGCGCCAGAGACCCAGTACTTC. It yields the protein CASSLLAPETQYF.

The chain couples TRBV6-1 to TRBJ2-3; 8 bases fit TRBD2. Trimming took 6 bases from V and 3 from J; bases not matched to a gene: 8. Germline loops: CDR1 MNHNS, CDR2 SASEGT. The CDR3 extends over 15 amino acids. The CDR3 DNA reads TGTGCCAGCAGCGAACTAGCGGTGTATACAGATACGCAGTATTTT. Its translation is CASSELAVYTDTQYF.